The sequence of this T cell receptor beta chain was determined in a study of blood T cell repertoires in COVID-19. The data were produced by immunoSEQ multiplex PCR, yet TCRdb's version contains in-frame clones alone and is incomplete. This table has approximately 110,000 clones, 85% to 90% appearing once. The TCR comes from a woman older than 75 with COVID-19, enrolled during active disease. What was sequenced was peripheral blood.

The CDR3 coding sequence is TGCAGCGTTGAAGGGGCCCTAGCGGGAGTGCACGAGCAGTACTTC. Protein sequence: CSVEGALAGVHEQYF. V usage is TRBV29-1 and J usage is TRBJ2-7, with 10 bases aligning to TRBD2. This CDR3 has 15 residues. After removal of 1 base from V and 5 bases from J, the junction contained 8 bases not matched to a gene. Germline lookup yields CDR1 SQVTM and CDR2 ANQGSEA.